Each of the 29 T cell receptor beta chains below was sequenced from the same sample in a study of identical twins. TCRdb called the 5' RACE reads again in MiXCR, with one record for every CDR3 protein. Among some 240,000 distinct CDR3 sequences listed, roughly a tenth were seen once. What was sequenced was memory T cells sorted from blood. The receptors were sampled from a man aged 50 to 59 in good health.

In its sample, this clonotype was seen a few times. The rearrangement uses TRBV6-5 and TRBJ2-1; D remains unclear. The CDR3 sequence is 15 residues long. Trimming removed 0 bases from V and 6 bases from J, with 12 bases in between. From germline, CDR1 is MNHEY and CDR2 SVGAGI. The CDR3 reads CASSYSNILPNEQFF. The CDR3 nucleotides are TGTGCCAGCAGTTACTCGAATATACTCCCCAATGAGCAGTTCTTC.

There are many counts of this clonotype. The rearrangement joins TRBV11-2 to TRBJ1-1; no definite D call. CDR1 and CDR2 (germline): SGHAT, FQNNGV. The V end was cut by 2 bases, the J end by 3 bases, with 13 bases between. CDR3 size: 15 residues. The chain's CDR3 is CASSLSTSFYTEAFF. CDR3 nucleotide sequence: TGTGCCAGCAGCTTAAGTACCTCATTCTACACTGAAGCTTTCTTT.

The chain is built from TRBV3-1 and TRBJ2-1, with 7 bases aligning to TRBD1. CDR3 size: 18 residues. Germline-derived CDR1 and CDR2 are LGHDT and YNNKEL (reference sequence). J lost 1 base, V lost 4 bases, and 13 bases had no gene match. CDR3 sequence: CASSPDRVISGSYNEQFF. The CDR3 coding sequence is TGTGCCAGCAGCCCCGACAGGGTAATATCGGGGTCCTACAATGAGCAGTTCTTC.

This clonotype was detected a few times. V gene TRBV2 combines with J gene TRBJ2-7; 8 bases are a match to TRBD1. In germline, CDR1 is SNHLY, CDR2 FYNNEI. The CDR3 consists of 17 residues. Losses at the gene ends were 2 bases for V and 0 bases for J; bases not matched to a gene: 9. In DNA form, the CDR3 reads TGTGCCAGCAGTGAATTTGGGGACAGGCTGACCTCCTACGAGCAGTACTTC. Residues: CASSEFGDRLTSYEQYF.

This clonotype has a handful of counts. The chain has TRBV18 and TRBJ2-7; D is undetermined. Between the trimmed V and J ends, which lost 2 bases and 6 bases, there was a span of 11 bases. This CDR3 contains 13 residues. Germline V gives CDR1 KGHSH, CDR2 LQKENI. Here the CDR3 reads CASSPGWEGEQYF. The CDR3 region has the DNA TGTGCCAGCTCACCAGGGTGGGAAGGCGAGCAGTACTTC.

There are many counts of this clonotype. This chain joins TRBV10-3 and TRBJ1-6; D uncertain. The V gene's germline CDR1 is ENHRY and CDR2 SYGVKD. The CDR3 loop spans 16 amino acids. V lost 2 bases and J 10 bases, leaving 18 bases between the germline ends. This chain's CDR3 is CAISEREQRGGSPLHF. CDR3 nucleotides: TGTGCCATCAGTGAGAGAGAACAGCGCGGAGGATCACCCCTCCACTTT.

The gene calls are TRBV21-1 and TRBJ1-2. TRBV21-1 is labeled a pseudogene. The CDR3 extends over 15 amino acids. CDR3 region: CPTQNGAALLYGYTF. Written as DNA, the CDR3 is TGTCCCACGCAAAACGGGGCCGCACTACTCTATGGCTACACCTTC.

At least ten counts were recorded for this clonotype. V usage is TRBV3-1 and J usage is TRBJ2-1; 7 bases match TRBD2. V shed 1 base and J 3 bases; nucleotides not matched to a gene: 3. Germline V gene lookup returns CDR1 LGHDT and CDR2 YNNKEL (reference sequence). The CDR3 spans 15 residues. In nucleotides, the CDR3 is TGTGCCAGCAGCCAAGGAGGACTAGTCTACAATGAGCAGTTCTTC. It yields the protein CASSQGGLVYNEQFF.

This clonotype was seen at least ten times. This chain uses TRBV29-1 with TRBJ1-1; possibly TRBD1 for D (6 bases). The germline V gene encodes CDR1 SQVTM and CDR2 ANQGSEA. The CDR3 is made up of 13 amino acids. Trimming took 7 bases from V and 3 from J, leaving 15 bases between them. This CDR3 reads CSASDRSHTEAFF. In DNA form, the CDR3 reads TGCAGCGCGTCCGACAGGTCCCACACTGAAGCTTTCTTT.

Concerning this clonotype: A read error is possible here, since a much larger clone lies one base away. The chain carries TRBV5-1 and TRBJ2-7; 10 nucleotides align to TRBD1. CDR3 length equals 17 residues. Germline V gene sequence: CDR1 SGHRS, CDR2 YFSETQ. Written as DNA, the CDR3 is TGCGCCAGAAGCTTAACCGACAGGGGGCGATCCCCCTACGAGCAGTACTTC. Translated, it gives CARSLTDRGRSPYEQYF.

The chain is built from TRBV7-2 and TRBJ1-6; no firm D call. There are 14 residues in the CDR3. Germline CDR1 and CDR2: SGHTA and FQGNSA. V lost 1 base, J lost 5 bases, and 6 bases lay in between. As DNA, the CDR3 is TGTGCCAGCAGCTTAGAGTGGGATAATTCACCCCTCCACTTT. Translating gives CASSLEWDNSPLHF.

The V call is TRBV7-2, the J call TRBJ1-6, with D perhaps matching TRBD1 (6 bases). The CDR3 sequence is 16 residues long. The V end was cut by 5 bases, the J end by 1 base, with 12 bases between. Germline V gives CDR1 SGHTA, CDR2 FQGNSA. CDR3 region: CASSLLRGSYNSPLHF. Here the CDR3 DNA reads TGTGCCAGCAGCCTCCTCAGGGGTTCCTATAATTCACCCCTCCACTTT.

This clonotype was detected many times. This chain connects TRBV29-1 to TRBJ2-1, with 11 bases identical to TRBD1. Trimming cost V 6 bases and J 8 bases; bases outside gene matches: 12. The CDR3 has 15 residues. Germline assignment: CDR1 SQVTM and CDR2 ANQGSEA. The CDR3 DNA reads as TGCAGCGTCGGAGGACAGGGGGCGCGGTCCTATGAGCAGTTCTTC. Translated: CSVGGQGARSYEQFF.

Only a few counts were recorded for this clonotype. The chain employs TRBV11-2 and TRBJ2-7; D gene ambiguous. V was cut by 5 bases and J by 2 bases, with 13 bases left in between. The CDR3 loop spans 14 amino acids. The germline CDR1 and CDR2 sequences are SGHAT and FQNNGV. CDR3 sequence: CASSRPRMPYEQYF. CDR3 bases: TGTGCCAGCAGCCGGCCCCGCATGCCCTACGAGCAGTACTTC.

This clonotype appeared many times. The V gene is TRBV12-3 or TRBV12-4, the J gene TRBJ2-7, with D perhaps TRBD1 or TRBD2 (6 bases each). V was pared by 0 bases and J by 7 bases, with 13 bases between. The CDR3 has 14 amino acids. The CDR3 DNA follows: TGTGCCAGCAGTTTAGCCGGGGGCACTGGAGAGCAGTACTTC. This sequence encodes CASSLAGGTGEQYF.

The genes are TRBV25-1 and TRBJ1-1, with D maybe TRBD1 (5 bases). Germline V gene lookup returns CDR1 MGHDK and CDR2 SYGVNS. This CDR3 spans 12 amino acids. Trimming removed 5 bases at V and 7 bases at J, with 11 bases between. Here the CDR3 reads CASSRGDGEAFF. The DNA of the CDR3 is TGTGCCAGCAGTCGAGGGGATGGTGAAGCTTTCTTT.

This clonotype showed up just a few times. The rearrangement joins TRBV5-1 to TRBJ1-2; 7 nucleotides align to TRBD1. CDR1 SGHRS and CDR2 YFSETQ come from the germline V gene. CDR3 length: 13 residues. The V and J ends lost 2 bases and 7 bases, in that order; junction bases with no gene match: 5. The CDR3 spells CASSLFDRVGYTF. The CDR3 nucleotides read TGCGCCAGCAGCTTATTCGACAGGGTTGGCTACACCTTC.

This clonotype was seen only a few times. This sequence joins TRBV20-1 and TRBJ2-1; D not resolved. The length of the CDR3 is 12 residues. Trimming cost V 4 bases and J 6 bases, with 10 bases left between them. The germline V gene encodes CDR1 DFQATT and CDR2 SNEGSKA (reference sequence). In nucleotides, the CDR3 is TGCAGTGCTATAGGGTCTCCCAATGAGCAGTTCTTC. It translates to CSAIGSPNEQFF.

This chain's CDR3 is CASSYDSESYNEQFF. CDR3 sequence (DNA): TGTGCCAGCAGTTACGACAGCGAAAGCTACAATGAGCAGTTCTTC. The rearrangement links TRBV6-5 to TRBJ2-1; possible D gene TRBD1, 5 bases. V shed 2 bases and J shed 3 bases, with 11 bases lying between them. Germline CDR1 and CDR2: MNHEY and SVGAGI. The CDR3 spans 15 residues.

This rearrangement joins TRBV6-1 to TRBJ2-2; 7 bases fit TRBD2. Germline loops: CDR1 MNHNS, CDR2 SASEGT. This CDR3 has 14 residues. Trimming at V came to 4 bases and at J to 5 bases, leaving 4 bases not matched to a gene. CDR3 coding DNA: TGTGCCAGCAGTGCTGGGAGGGCGACCGGGGAGCTGTTTTTT. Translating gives CASSAGRATGELFF.

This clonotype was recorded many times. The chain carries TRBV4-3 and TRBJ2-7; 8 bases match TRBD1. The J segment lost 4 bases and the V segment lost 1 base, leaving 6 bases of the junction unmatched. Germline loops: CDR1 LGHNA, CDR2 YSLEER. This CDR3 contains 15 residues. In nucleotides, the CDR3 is TGCGCCAGCAGCCAAGGGACGGGGACAGGTTACGAGCAGTACTTC. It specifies CASSQGTGTGYEQYF.

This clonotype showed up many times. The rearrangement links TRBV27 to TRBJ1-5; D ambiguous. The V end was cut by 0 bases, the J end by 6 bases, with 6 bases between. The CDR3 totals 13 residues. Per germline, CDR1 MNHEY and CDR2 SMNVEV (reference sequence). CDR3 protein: CASSLSGPQPQHF. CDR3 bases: TGTGCCAGCAGTTTATCCGGGCCTCAGCCCCAGCATTTT.

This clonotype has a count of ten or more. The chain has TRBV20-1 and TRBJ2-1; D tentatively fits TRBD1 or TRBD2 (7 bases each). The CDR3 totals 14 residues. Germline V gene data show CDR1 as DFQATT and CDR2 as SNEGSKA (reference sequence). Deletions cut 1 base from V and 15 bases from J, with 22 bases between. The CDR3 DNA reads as TGCAGTGCTAGAGTCCGTCGAGACAGGGAGGGTACGTTCTTC. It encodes CSARVRRDREGTFF.

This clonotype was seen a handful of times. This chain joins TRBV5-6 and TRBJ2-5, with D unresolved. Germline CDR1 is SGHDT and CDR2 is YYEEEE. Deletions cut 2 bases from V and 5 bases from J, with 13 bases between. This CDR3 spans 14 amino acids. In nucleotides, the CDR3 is TGTGCCAGCAGCTTTTCTGGCCGGTGGGAGACCCAGTACTTC. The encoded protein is CASSFSGRWETQYF.

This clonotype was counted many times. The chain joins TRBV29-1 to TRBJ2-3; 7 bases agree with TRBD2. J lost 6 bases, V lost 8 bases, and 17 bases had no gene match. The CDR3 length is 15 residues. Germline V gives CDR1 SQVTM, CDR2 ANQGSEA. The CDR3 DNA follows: TGCAGCAGTACCGGGACTACCGACCCCGGGGATACGCAGTATTTT. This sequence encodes CSSTGTTDPGDTQYF.

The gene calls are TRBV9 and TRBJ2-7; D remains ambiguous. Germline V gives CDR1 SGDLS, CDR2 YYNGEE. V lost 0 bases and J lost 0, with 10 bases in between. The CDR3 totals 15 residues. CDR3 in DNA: TGTGCCAGCAGCGTAGAAGGTTACAGCTCCTACGAGCAGTACTTC. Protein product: CASSVEGYSSYEQYF.

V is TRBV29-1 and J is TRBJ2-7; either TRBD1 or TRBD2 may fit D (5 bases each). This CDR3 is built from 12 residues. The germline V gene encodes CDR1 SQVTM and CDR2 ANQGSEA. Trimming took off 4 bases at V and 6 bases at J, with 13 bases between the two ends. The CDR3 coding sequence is TGCAGCGTTGTACGCAGGGCGGGCGAGCAGTACTTC. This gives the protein CSVVRRAGEQYF.

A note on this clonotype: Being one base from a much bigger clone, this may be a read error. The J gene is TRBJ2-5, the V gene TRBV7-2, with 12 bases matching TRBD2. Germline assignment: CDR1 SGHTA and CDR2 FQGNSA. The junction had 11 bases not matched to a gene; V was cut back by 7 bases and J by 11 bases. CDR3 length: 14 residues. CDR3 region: CASTPLAGGLLQYF. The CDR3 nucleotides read TGTGCCAGCACCCCCCTAGCGGGGGGGCTCTTACAGTACTTC.

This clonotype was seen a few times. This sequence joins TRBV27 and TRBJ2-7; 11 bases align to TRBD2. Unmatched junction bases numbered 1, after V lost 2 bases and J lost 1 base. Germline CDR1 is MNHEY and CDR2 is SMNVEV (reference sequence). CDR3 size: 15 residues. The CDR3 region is CASSLIAGGSYEQYF. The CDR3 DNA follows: TGTGCCAGCAGTTTAATAGCGGGAGGGTCCTACGAGCAGTACTTC.